These 9 T cell receptor beta chains share one sample of origin, sequenced in a study of shared clonotypes between healthy human individuals. The data were produced by immunoSEQ multiplex PCR, yet TCRdb's version contains in-frame clones alone and is incomplete. The sample contains approximately 500,000 clones, more than 75% of which appear only once. The specimen sequenced was PBMCs. The receptors were gathered from a woman aged 40 to 55 in good health. Some clones in this sample may be carry-over from other donors' samples.

J is TRBJ1-5 and V is TRBV5-1; TRBD1 matches at 8 bases. This CDR3 has 14 amino acids. CDR1 and CDR2 (germline): SGHRS, YFSETQ. The V gene end was trimmed by 4 bases and the J gene end by 5 bases; junction bases not matched to a gene: 5. Here the CDR3 DNA reads TGCGCCAGCAGCGTACAGGGGGGAGATCAGCCCCAGCATTTT. It specifies CASSVQGGDQPQHF.

Remarks on this clone: A junction boundary mismatches the germline segment, possibly from a read error. The gene calls are TRBV5-1 and TRBJ2-5; TRBD1 matches at 7 bases. The J call may not be correct, given that the DNA end is closer to TRBJ2-7. CDR3 length: 17 residues. Germline values: CDR1 SGHRS, CDR2 YFSETQ. The CDR3 sequence: CASSSTGFVLSSSEQYF. The DNA for the CDR3 is TGCGCCAGCAGCTCGACAGGGTTCGTCCTCTCCTCCTCCGAGCAGTACTTC.

The chain couples TRBV6-6 to TRBJ1-5; TRBD1 is a possible D gene (5 bases). Trimming pared 5 bases from V and 4 bases from J, leaving 9 bases between. Germline V gives CDR1 MNHNY, CDR2 SVGAGI (reference sequence). The CDR3 has 13 amino acids. The CDR3 coding sequence is TGTGCCAGCAGTCCGGGGGAAAATCAGCCCCAGCATTTT. This sequence encodes CASSPGENQPQHF.

The chain has TRBV4-1 and TRBJ2-5, with D perhaps TRBD1 (5 bases). The DNA end favors TRBJ2-7, so the J call may be wrong. Germline CDR1 and CDR2: MGHRA and YSYEKL. CDR3 length: 15 residues. CDR3 protein: CASSRIFGAPYEQYF. CDR3 sequence (DNA): TGCGCCAGCAGCAGGATTTTTGGGGCTCCATACGAGCAGTACTTC.

The rearrangement links TRBV28 to TRBJ2-7; tentative D call: TRBD2 (6 bases). The CDR3 is 17 residues long. V shed 6 bases and J shed 0 bases, with 21 bases lying between them. The germline V gene has CDR1 MDHEN and CDR2 SYDVKM. The CDR3 loop is CASSLNTRRESSYEQYF. CDR3 nucleotides: TGTGCCAGCAGCCTCAACACCCGACGGGAGAGCTCCTACGAGCAGTACTTC. Based on the CDR3 plus reference TRBV28 and TRBJ2-7, the full variable domain is DVKVTQSSRYLVKRTGEKVFLECVQDMDHENMFWYRQDPGLGLRLIYFSYDVKMKEKGDIPEGYSVSREKKERFSLILESASTNQTSMYLCASSLNTRRESSYEQYFGPGTRLTVT.

The chain joins TRBV19 to TRBJ2-3, with 10 bases fitting TRBD2. Germline V CDR1 and CDR2: LNHDA, SQIVND (reference sequence). This CDR3 is 16 amino acids long. V lost 6 bases, J lost 2 bases, and 8 bases stayed unmatched. The CDR3 nucleotides read TGTGCCAGTAGCCCAGCGGGAGGGCCAGACACAGATACGCAGTATTTT. It translates to CASSPAGGPDTDTQYF. The full variable domain, in which reference TRBV19 and TRBJ2-3 provide the parts outside the CDR3, is DGGITQSPKYLFRKEGQNVTLSCEQNLNHDAMYWYRQDPGQGLRLIYYSQIVNDFQKGDIAEGYSVSREKKESFPLTVTSAQKNPTAFYLCASSPAGGPDTDTQYFGPGTRLTVL.

CDR3 sequence (DNA): TGTGCCACAACACAGGATCTCTATGGCTACACCTTC. Translation gives CATTQDLYGYTF. The chain links TRBV2 to TRBJ1-2, with a weak D call TRBD1 (5 bases). This CDR3 region has 12 residues. V lost 10 bases, J lost 4 bases, and 13 bases lay in between. The germline CDR1 and CDR2 sequences are SNHLY and FYNNEI. Using reference TRBV2 and TRBJ1-2 for the parts outside the CDR3, the full variable domain is EPEVTQTPSHQVTQMGQEVILRCVPISNHLYFYWYRQILGQKVEFLVSFYNNEISEKSEIFDDQFSVERPDGSNFTLKIRSTKLEDSAMYFCATTQDLYGYTFGSGTRLTVV.

This chain links TRBV29-1 with TRBJ2-7, with 12 bases lining up with TRBD1. V lost 3 bases, J lost 6 bases, and 6 bases stayed unmatched. The germline gives CDR1 SQVTM, CDR2 ANQGSEA. The CDR3 has 14 amino acids. The CDR3 DNA sequence: TGCAGCGTTGACTCCGGGACAGGGGGCGCCGAGCAGTACTTC. It codes for CSVDSGTGGAEQYF.

This chain links TRBV6-6 with TRBJ1-5; no definite D call. This CDR3 has 14 residues. Looked up from germline, CDR1 is MNHNY and CDR2 is SVGAGI (reference sequence). Trimming cost V 4 bases and J 5 bases, with 12 bases left between them. The CDR3 reads CASSFNSGDQPQHF. CDR3 DNA sequence: TGTGCCAGCAGTTTCAACTCCGGGGATCAGCCCCAGCATTTT.